This is a list of T cell receptor beta chains from one sample in a study of post-analysis software for immune sequencing data. MiXCR, applied by TCRdb to the PCR reads, yields one record per CDR3 protein. Among hundreds of thousands of distinct CDR3 sequences listed, 30% to 45% were seen once. Sequencing was performed on blood. The receptors were gathered from a girl aged 5-17 years with multiple sclerosis. Both conserved end residues are part of each CDR3. Each record gives: D gene, clone size, J gene, V gene, CDR3 protein, CDR3 DNA. A D gene is named only where the DNA matches it firmly. Some rows mark clone size as missing; the rest say once, few, many or name a class of expanded clone.

D: TRBD1; size: once; J: TRBJ2-5; V: TRBV7-2; CDR3: CASSFLIFGQGAFWHEQYF; DNA: TGTGCCAGCAGCTTTTTAATATTCGGACAGGGGGCCTTCTGGCATGAGCAGTACTTC
D: -; size: many; J: TRBJ1-2; V: TRBV7-9; CDR3: CASSFTAGSSGYTF; DNA: TGTGCCAGCAGCTTTACGGCAGGGAGTTCGGGCTACACCTTC
D: TRBD1; size: -; J: TRBJ1-1; V: TRBV6-5; CDR3: CASSYLRGQGAREAFF; DNA: TGTGCCAGCAGTTATCTCCGGGGACAGGGGGCTCGTGAAGCTTTCTTT
D: -; size: many; J: TRBJ2-1; V: TRBV28; CDR3: CASTTGQGSYNEQFF; DNA: TGTGCCAGCACCACGGGGCAGGGGTCCTACAATGAGCAGTTCTTC
D: TRBD1; size: many; J: TRBJ1-6; V: TRBV2; CDR3: CASTGQGNSPLHF; DNA: TGTGCCAGCACGGGACAGGGCAATTCACCCCTCCACTTT
D: -; size: many; J: TRBJ2-3; V: TRBV27; CDR3: CASSLGPADTQYF; DNA: TGTGCCAGCAGTCTAGGCCCTGCAGATACGCAGTATTTT
D: TRBD2; size: many; J: TRBJ2-3; V: TRBV4-1; CDR3: CASSQVGGGITDTQYF; DNA: TGCGCCAGCAGCCAAGTCGGGGGAGGGATCACAGATACGCAGTATTTT
D: -; size: many; J: TRBJ1-1; V: TRBV29-1; CDR3: CSVKTPNTEAFF; DNA: TGCAGCGTCAAGACACCGAACACTGAAGCTTTCTTT
D: -; size: few; J: TRBJ2-3; V: TRBV10-3; CDR3: CAIRGGATDTQYF; DNA: TGTGCCATCCGAGGCGGGGCCACAGATACGCAGTATTTT
D: -; size: few; J: TRBJ2-1; V: TRBV12-3/TRBV12-4; CDR3: CASSSRSIRSGSNYNEQFF; DNA: TGTGCCAGCAGTTCCCGGTCGATAAGGTCAGGGTCTAACTACAATGAGCAGTTCTTC
D: -; size: -; J: TRBJ2-5; V: TRBV3-1; CDR3: CASSQDGLARQETQYF; DNA: TGTGCCAGCAGCCAAGATGGGCTAGCGAGACAAGAGACCCAGTACTTC
D: TRBD1; size: -; J: TRBJ2-2; V: TRBV10-2; CDR3: CASSERGTGGSGELFF; DNA: TGCGCCAGCAGCGAGAGAGGGACAGGGGGCTCCGGGGAGCTGTTTTTT
D: -; size: many; J: TRBJ2-7; V: TRBV5-1; CDR3: CASSFGRGFSYEQYF; DNA: TGCGCCAGCAGCTTCGGCCGGGGATTCTCCTACGAGCAGTACTTC
D: TRBD2; size: many; J: TRBJ2-1; V: TRBV20-1; CDR3: CSARLAGVEQFF; DNA: TGCAGTGCTAGGCTAGCGGGAGTTGAGCAGTTCTTC
D: -; size: many; J: TRBJ2-5; V: TRBV24-1; CDR3: CATSDIAFQETQYF; DNA: TGTGCCACCAGTGATATAGCCTTCCAAGAGACCCAGTACTTC
D: TRBD2; size: -; J: TRBJ2-3; V: TRBV3-1; CDR3: CASSPLGPAGRADTQYF; DNA: TGTGCCAGCAGCCCCCTGGGTCCAGCGGGAAGGGCAGATACGCAGTATTTT
D: TRBD1; size: -; J: TRBJ2-7; V: TRBV7-9; CDR3: CASSPPEVGTGWIYEQYF; DNA: TGTGCCAGCAGCCCGCCAGAGGTTGGGACAGGGTGGATCTACGAGCAGTACTTC
D: -; size: many; J: TRBJ1-5; V: TRBV4-1; CDR3: CASTQDLGWDHQPQHF; DNA: TGCGCCAGCACCCAAGATCTAGGGTGGGATCATCAGCCCCAGCATTTT
D: -; size: many; J: TRBJ1-4; V: TRBV4-1; CDR3: CASSQDFQGSNEKLFF; DNA: TGCGCCAGCAGCCAAGATTTCCAGGGATCTAATGAAAAACTGTTTTTT
D: -; size: -; J: TRBJ2-1; V: TRBV14; CDR3: CASSPRRSTDKNNEQFF; DNA: TGTGCCAGCAGCCCCAGAAGATCGACGGACAAGAACAATGAGCAGTTCTTC
D: -; size: -; J: TRBJ2-7; V: TRBV4-2; CDR3: CASSQDRGQKPYEQYF; DNA: TGTGCCAGCAGCCAAGATCGGGGGCAGAAACCCTACGAGCAGTACTTC
D: TRBD2; size: -; J: TRBJ2-7; V: TRBV27; CDR3: CASSHSGRAHEQYF; DNA: TGTGCCAGTAGTCATAGCGGGAGGGCCCACGAGCAGTACTTC
D: -; size: many; J: TRBJ2-3; V: TRBV27; CDR3: CASTLYAHGGSTDTQYF; DNA: TGTGCCAGCACCCTTTATGCCCATGGGGGTAGCACAGATACGCAGTATTTT
D: TRBD2; size: few; J: TRBJ2-3; V: TRBV3-1; CDR3: CASSPLSGARADTQYF; DNA: TGTGCCAGCAGCCCTCTCAGCGGGGCCCGGGCAGATACGCAGTATTTT
D: -; size: many; J: TRBJ1-5; V: TRBV20-1; CDR3: CSARESISNQPQHF; DNA: TGCAGTGCTAGAGAGAGCATTAGCAATCAGCCCCAGCATTTT
D: TRBD2; size: many; J: TRBJ2-3; V: TRBV12-3/TRBV12-4; CDR3: CASSFGGRTDTQYF; DNA: TGTGCCAGCAGTTTCGGCGGGAGAACAGATACGCAGTATTTT
D: -; size: many; J: TRBJ1-5; V: TRBV5-1; CDR3: CASSRRGGDQPQHF; DNA: TGCGCCAGCAGCCGCCGAGGGGGGGATCAGCCCCAGCATTTT
D: -; size: once; J: TRBJ2-7; V: TRBV29-1; CDR3: CSVGSWPQYF; DNA: TGCAGCGTTGGTAGTTGGCCCCAGTACTTC